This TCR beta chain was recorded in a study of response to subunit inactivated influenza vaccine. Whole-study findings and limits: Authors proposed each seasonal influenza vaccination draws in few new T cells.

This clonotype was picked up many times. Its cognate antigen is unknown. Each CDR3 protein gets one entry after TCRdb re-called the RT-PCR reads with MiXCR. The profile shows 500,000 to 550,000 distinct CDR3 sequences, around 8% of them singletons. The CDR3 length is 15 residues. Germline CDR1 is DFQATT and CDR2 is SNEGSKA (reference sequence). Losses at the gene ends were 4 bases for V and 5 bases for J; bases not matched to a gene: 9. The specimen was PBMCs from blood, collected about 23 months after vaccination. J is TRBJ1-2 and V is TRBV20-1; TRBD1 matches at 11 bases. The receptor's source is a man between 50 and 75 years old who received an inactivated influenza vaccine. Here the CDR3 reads CSANRDRGGQYGYTF. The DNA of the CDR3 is TGCAGTGCTAACCGGGACAGGGGGGGACAATATGGCTACACCTTC.